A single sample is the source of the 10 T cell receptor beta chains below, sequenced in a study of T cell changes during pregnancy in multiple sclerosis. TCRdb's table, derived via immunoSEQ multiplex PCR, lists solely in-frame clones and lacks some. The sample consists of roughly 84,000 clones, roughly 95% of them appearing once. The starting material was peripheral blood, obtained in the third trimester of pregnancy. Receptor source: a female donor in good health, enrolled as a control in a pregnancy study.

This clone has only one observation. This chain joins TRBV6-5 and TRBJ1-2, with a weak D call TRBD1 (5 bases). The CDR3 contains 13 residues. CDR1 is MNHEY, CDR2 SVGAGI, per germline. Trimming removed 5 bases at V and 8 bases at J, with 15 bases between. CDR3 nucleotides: TGTGCCAGCAGTCCGACAGCCGGCAGAGGCTACACCTTC. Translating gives CASSPTAGRGYTF.

The CDR3 reads CASSAGGTYGYTF. DNA for the CDR3: TGTGCCAGCTCCGCGGGGGGGACCTATGGCTACACCTTC. The chain joins TRBV2 to TRBJ1-2; D might be TRBD1 (5 bases). Germline V CDR1 and CDR2: SNHLY, FYNNEI. Trimming removed 8 bases at V and 4 bases at J, with 14 bases between. The length of the CDR3 is 13 residues.

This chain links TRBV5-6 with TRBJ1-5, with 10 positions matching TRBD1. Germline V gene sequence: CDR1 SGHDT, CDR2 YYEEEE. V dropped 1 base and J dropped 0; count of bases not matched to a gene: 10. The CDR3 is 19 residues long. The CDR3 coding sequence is TGTGCCAGCAGCTTGTCGAAGGACAGGGGGGCCTTTAGCAATCAGCCCCAGCATTTT. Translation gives CASSLSKDRGAFSNQPQHF. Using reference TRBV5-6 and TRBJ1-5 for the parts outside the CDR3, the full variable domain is DAGVTQSPTHLIKTRGQQVTLRCSPKSGHDTVSWYQQALGQGPQFIFQYYEEEERQRGNFPDRFSGHQFPNYSSELNVNALLLGDSALYLCASSLSKDRGAFSNQPQHFGDGTRLSIL.

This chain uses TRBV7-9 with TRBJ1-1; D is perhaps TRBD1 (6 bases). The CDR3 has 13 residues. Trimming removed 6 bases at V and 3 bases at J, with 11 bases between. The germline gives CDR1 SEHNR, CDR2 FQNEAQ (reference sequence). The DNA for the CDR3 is TGTGCCAGCAGGGGGACATCATACACTGAAGCTTTCTTT. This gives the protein CASRGTSYTEAFF. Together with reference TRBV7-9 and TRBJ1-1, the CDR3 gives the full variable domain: DTGVSQNPRHKITKRGQNVTFRCDPISEHNRLYWYRQTLGQGPEFLTYFQNEAQLEKSRLLSDRFSAERPKGSFSTLEIQRTEQGDSAMYLCASRGTSYTEAFFGQGTRLTVV.

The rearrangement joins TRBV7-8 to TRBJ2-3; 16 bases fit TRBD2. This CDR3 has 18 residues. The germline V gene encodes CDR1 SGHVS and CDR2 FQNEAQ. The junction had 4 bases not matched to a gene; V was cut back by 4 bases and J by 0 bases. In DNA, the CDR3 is TGTGCCAGCAGCTCGGGACTAGCGGGAGGGCAAAGCACAGATACGCAGTATTTT. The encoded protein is CASSSGLAGGQSTDTQYF.

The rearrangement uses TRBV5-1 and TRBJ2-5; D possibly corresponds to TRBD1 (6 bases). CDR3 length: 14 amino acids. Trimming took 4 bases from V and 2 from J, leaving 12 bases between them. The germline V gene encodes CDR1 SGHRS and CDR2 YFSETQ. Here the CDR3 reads CASSDGQPQETQYF. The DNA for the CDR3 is TGCGCCAGCAGCGACGGACAGCCGCAAGAGACCCAGTACTTC.

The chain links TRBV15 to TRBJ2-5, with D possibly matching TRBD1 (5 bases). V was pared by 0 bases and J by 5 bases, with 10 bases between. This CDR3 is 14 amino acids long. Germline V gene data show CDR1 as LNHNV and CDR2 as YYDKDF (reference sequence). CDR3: CATSRDPGSETQYF. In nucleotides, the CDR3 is TGTGCCACCAGCAGAGACCCAGGGTCGGAGACCCAGTACTTC.

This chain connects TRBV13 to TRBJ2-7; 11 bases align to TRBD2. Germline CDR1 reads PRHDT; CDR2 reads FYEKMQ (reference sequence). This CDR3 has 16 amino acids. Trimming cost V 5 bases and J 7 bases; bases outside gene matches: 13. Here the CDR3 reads CASSKEGLAESWEQYF. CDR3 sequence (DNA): TGTGCCAGCAGCAAGGAGGGACTAGCGGAGTCTTGGGAGCAGTACTTC. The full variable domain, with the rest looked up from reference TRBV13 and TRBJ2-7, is AAGVIQSPRHLIKEKRETATLKCYPIPRHDTVYWYQQGPGQDPQFLISFYEKMQSDKGSIPDRFSAQQFSDYHSELNMSSLELGDSALYFCASSKEGLAESWEQYFGPGTRLTVT.

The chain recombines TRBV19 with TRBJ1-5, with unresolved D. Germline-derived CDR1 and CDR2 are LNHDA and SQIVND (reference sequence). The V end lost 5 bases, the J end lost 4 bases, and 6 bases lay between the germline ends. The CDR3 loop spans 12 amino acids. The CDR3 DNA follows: TGTGCCAGTAGTTTCTTAAATCAGCCCCAGCATTTT. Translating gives CASSFLNQPQHF.

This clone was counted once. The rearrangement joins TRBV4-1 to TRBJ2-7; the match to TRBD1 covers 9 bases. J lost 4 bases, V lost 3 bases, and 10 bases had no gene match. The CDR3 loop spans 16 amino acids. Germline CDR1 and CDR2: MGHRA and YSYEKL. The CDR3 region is CASSHPTGGKWYEQYF. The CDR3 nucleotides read TGCGCCAGCAGCCACCCCACAGGGGGCAAGTGGTACGAGCAGTACTTC.